A single sample gave rise to the 24 T cell receptor beta chains below, sequenced in a study of early T cells in non-severe SARS-CoV-2 infection. TCRdb passed the 5' RACE reads through MiXCR, listing each CDR3 protein once. This sample yields 53,000 or so distinct CDR3 sequences, of which around 12% are seen a single time; approximately 2.5% belongs to the top ten. This specimen consisted of whole blood, obtained at baseline. These receptors came from an adult who was a healthcare worker with PCR-confirmed SARS-CoV-2 infection or an uninfected control (not recorded which).

The CDR3 DNA reads TGTGCCAGCAGCTTAGGAAAGGGCGAAGGGGAAAAACTGTTTTTT. Translation gives CASSLGKGEGEKLFF. The chain is built from TRBV7-8 and TRBJ1-4; no firm D call. Germline loops: CDR1 SGHVS, CDR2 FQNEAQ. Trimming took 1 base from V and 8 from J, leaving 14 bases between them. The CDR3 covers 15 residues.

This clonotype has just a few counts. The chain carries TRBV9 and TRBJ2-7; D is perhaps TRBD2 (5 bases). Per the germline V gene, CDR1 is SGDLS and CDR2 is YYNGEE. The ends were cut back, 3 bases at V and 0 bases at J, with 13 bases in the middle. This CDR3 has 15 residues. In DNA, the CDR3 is TGTGCCAGCAGCGCGGGGAAAAGTGCCTCCTACGAGCAGTACTTC. It codes for CASSAGKSASYEQYF.

The sample holds a few counts of this clonotype. The V call is TRBV2, the J call TRBJ2-2, with a tentative D call TRBD2 (6 bases). V was cut by 6 bases and J by 7 bases, with 15 bases left in between. Germline lookup yields CDR1 SNHLY and CDR2 FYNNEI. The length of the CDR3 is 14 residues. The chain's CDR3 is CASRSWEAGGELFF. DNA of the CDR3: TGTGCCAGCAGGTCCTGGGAGGCCGGCGGGGAGCTGTTTTTT. The entire variable domain, with the rest obtained from reference TRBV2 and TRBJ2-2, is as follows: EPEVTQTPSHQVTQMGQEVILRCVPISNHLYFYWYRQILGQKVEFLVSFYNNEISEKSEIFDDQFSVERPDGSNFTLKIRSTKLEDSAMYFCASRSWEAGGELFFGEGSRLTVL.

The chain carries TRBV7-3 and TRBJ2-3; possible D gene TRBD2, 6 bases. CDR1 is SGHTA, CDR2 FQGTGA, per germline. The CDR3 extends over 13 amino acids. Trimming removed 3 bases at V and 3 bases at J, with 7 bases between. CDR3 bases: TGTGCCAGCAGCTTGCGGGAAACAGATACGCAGTATTTT. It specifies CASSLRETDTQYF.

This chain uses TRBV12-3 or TRBV12-4 with TRBJ1-2; D possibly corresponds to TRBD1 (6 bases). There are 14 residues in the CDR3. Trimming left V 4 bases short and J 4 bases short, with 13 bases between. The chain's CDR3 is CASSSQTGGYGYTF. CDR3 nucleotide sequence: TGTGCCAGCAGTTCCCAGACAGGCGGCTATGGCTACACCTTC.

The table lists this clonotype with many counts. V and J are TRBV6-6 and TRBJ2-3; 7 nucleotides align to TRBD1. From germline, CDR1 is MNHNY and CDR2 SVGAGI (reference sequence). V shed 7 bases and J 2 bases; nucleotides not matched to a gene: 6. The CDR3 is 14 amino acids. As DNA, the CDR3 is TGTGCCAGCAATGGCAGGGGGTCCACAGATACGCAGTATTTT. Translation: CASNGRGSTDTQYF.

This clonotype was counted between two and nine times. The chain employs TRBV12-3 or TRBV12-4 and TRBJ2-1, with 10 bases that match TRBD2. The junction had 10 bases not matched to a gene; V was cut back by 4 bases and J by 4 bases. The CDR3 spans 17 residues. The CDR3 is CASSWVRSGRAYNEQFF. CDR3 coding DNA: TGTGCCAGCAGTTGGGTCAGGAGCGGGAGGGCTTACAATGAGCAGTTCTTC.

This clonotype has ten or more counts. This rearrangement joins TRBV28 to TRBJ1-2, with 7 bases matching TRBD1. The CDR3 runs 15 residues. Germline values: CDR1 MDHEN, CDR2 SYDVKM. Unmatched junction bases numbered 6, after V lost 3 bases and J lost 2 bases. The CDR3 nucleotides are TGTGCCAGCAGTTTTCTGGACAGGAAAAACTATGGCTACACCTTC. Translated, it gives CASSFLDRKNYGYTF.

This clonotype was observed a handful of times. The chain has TRBV28 and TRBJ2-7, with a tentative D call TRBD1 (6 bases). The germline gives CDR1 MDHEN, CDR2 SYDVKM. This CDR3 is 12 amino acids long. The ends were cut back, 5 bases at V and 5 bases at J, with 10 bases in the middle. The CDR3 loop reads CASSTRGHEQYF. In nucleotides, the CDR3 is TGTGCCAGCAGTACCAGGGGACACGAGCAGTACTTC.

The rearrangement uses TRBV7-2 and TRBJ1-6; the D gene is possibly TRBD1 (5 bases). This CDR3 spans 15 amino acids. Germline CDR1 is SGHTA and CDR2 is FQGNSA. The ends were cut back, 1 base at V and 8 bases at J, with 12 bases in the middle. The CDR3 bases are TGTGCCAGCAGCTTAGGGTCAGGGTCCGATTCACCCCTCCACTTT. Translating gives CASSLGSGSDSPLHF.

The chain employs TRBV6-2 or TRBV6-3 and TRBJ1-2, with D perhaps matching TRBD1 (6 bases). The germline V gene has CDR1 MNHEY and CDR2 SVGEGT. The CDR3 runs to 15 residues. V was clipped by 3 bases and J by 0 bases, with 11 bases between them. CDR3 coding DNA: TGTGCCAGCAGTTATTCCAGGGGAGCTAACTATGGCTACACCTTC. This encodes CASSYSRGANYGYTF.

This clonotype has only a few counts. The rearrangement joins TRBV20-1 to TRBJ1-6, with D possibly TRBD1 on 5 matching bases. Trimming removed 6 bases at V and 3 bases at J, with 15 bases between. This CDR3 has 15 amino acids. CDR1 DFQATT and CDR2 SNEGSKA come from the germline V gene (reference sequence). This CDR3 is CSAITTGIYNSPLHF. DNA for the CDR3: TGCAGTGCGATTACAACAGGAATCTATAATTCACCCCTCCACTTT.

This clonotype was observed a few times. The chain couples TRBV9 to TRBJ2-7, with TRBD1 matching over 9 bases. J lost 2 bases, V lost 3 bases, and 0 bases had no gene match. The CDR3 totals 13 residues. Germline CDR1 and CDR2: SGDLS and YYNGEE. CDR3 sequence (DNA): TGTGCCAGCAGCGGACAGGGGGCCTACGAGCAGTACTTC. Protein: CASSGQGAYEQYF.

In its sample, this clonotype was seen a few times. This rearrangement joins TRBV4-3 to TRBJ1-3; D is unclear. V lost 1 base, J lost 1 base, and 8 bases lay in between. Per germline, CDR1 LGHNA and CDR2 YSLEER. This CDR3 is built from 15 residues. The CDR3 nucleotides are TGCGCCAGCAGCCAAGGTTTGGAATCTGGAAACACCATATATTTT. This encodes CASSQGLESGNTIYF.

This clonotype showed up just a few times. The chain couples TRBV12-3 or TRBV12-4 to TRBJ2-1; perhaps D is TRBD1 or TRBD2 (5 bases each). V was pared by 7 bases and J by 4 bases, with 14 bases between. This CDR3 has 14 amino acids. The CDR3 loop is CASTLGGPYNEQFF. CDR3 nucleotide sequence: TGTGCCAGCACCCTTGGGGGACCTTACAATGAGCAGTTCTTC.

This clonotype has only a few counts. This rearrangement joins TRBV18 to TRBJ1-6; D uncertain. This CDR3 has 14 amino acids. Per the germline V gene, CDR1 is KGHSH and CDR2 is LQKENI. With 3 bases removed from V and 7 bases from J, the gap between germline ends came to 10 bases. This CDR3 reads CASSPEKANSPLHF. DNA for the CDR3: TGTGCCAGCTCACCGGAGAAGGCCAATTCACCCCTCCACTTT. Full variable domain (outside the CDR3, taken from reference TRBV18 and TRBJ1-6): NAGVMQNPRHLVRRRGQEARLRCSPMKGHSHVYWYRQLPEEGLKFMVYLQKENIIDESGMPKERFSAEFPKEGPSILRIQQVVRGDSAAYFCASSPEKANSPLHFGNGTRLTVT.

In its sample, this clonotype was seen a few times. The chain recombines TRBV7-9 with TRBJ2-1; perhaps TRBD2 as D (6 bases). V was pared by 7 bases and J by 6 bases, with 19 bases between. CDR1 and CDR2 (germline): SEHNR, FQNEAQ (reference sequence). The CDR3 has 15 residues. CDR3 in DNA: TGTGCCAGCACCGACGGGAGTCAATGGAGCAATGAGCAGTTCTTC. Translation gives CASTDGSQWSNEQFF.

This clonotype was observed a handful of times. The gene calls are TRBV7-3 and TRBJ2-3; TRBD2 might be the D (5 bases). The V end lost 5 bases, the J end lost 0 bases, and 15 bases lay between the germline ends. The length of the CDR3 is 16 residues. The germline V gene has CDR1 SGHTA and CDR2 FQGTGA. The DNA for the CDR3 is TGTGCCAGCAGCCCAAGCGGCGGATCTAGCACAGATACGCAGTATTTT. As protein: CASSPSGGSSTDTQYF.

This clonotype was counted between two and nine times. The V and J genes are TRBV20-1 and TRBJ2-1; D uncertain. The CDR3 loop spans 11 amino acids. Germline CDR1 DFQATT, CDR2 SNEGSKA (reference sequence). V was trimmed by 7 bases and J by 7 bases, leaving 11 bases between them. The CDR3, as DNA: TGCAGTGAACGAGCTGGGAATGAGCAGTTCTTC. Residues: CSERAGNEQFF.

This clonotype has a count of ten or more. The chain carries TRBV20-1 and TRBJ2-1; no clear D. CDR3 length: 14 amino acids. Germline CDR1 reads DFQATT; CDR2 reads SNEGSKA (reference sequence). The V end was cut by 5 bases, the J end by 5 bases, with 16 bases between. The CDR3 spells CSALILAGNNEQFF. CDR3 DNA sequence: TGCAGTGCTCTGATTTTGGCCGGAAACAATGAGCAGTTCTTC.

This clonotype was seen a few times. This chain's CDR3 is CASSISGRANNEQFF. The CDR3 bases are TGTGCCAGTAGTATAAGCGGGAGGGCAAACAATGAGCAGTTCTTC. The chain is built from TRBV19 and TRBJ2-1; 10 nucleotides match TRBD2. Germline assignment: CDR1 LNHDA and CDR2 SQIVND (reference sequence). The length of the CDR3 is 15 residues. V lost 2 bases to trimming and J lost 5 bases; unmatched junction nucleotides: 3.

V and J are TRBV15 and TRBJ2-1; 9 bases are shared with TRBD1. The germline gives CDR1 LNHNV, CDR2 YYDKDF (reference sequence). J lost 6 bases, V lost 9 bases, and 6 bases had no gene match. The CDR3 extends over 13 amino acids. CDR3 region: CATKTGGVNEQFF. CDR3 bases: TGTGCCACTAAGACAGGGGGGGTCAATGAGCAGTTCTTC.

This chain connects TRBV7-9 to TRBJ2-7; the D gene is possibly TRBD1 (6 bases). This CDR3 contains 15 residues. V was cut by 4 bases and J by 6 bases, with 19 bases left in between. Germline values: CDR1 SEHNR, CDR2 FQNEAQ (reference sequence). The CDR3 nucleotides read TGTGCCAGCAGCTCCACCCTCGTGCAGGGGAGCGAGCAGTACTTC. The encoded protein is CASSSTLVQGSEQYF.

This clonotype has at least ten counts. The chain joins TRBV20-1 to TRBJ1-2, with TRBD1 matching over 12 bases. With 5 bases clipped from V and 8 bases from J, the junction kept 6 bases outside the gene matches. The CDR3 sequence is 13 residues long. Germline values: CDR1 DFQATT, CDR2 SNEGSKA (reference sequence). The CDR3 DNA reads TGCAGTGCTGGGGACAGGGGGCGTCTGGGCTACACCTTC. Translated: CSAGDRGRLGYTF.